This TCR beta chain was captured in a study of T-cell reconstitution after alpha-beta-depleted transplantation in children. Broader study findings: It was reported that alpha-beta T cells came from several hundred expanded graft clones (about two months after transplant).

This clonotype was seen repeatedly, ten times or more. No antigen is known for it. Unique molecular identifiers were incorporated during preparation of the TCRbeta library. TCRdb reanalysed the PCR reads using MiXCR and keeps one entry per CDR3 protein. The data hold hundreds of thousands of distinct CDR3 sequences, with roughly 11% observed a single time. Germline V gene lookup returns CDR1 LNHDA and CDR2 SQIVND (reference sequence). The CDR3 is made up of 15 amino acids. Trimming removed 7 bases from V and 4 bases from J, with 19 bases in between. J is TRBJ1-1 and V is TRBV19; no clear D gene. This TCR came from a child in the first two years of life with acute myeloid leukemia, due to receive a stem cell transplant. This sample comprised PBMCs, obtained before TCRalphabeta/CD19-depleted stem cell transplant. The CDR3: CASKGHLLLSTEAFF. The CDR3 DNA is TGTGCCAGTAAAGGGCACTTACTTCTAAGCACTGAAGCTTTCTTT.